The source of this T cell receptor beta chain is a study of vaccination effects on CD4 cells after COVID-19 (dated by TCRdb to about 2022). In the study overall: Participants received two doses of either the BNT162b2 or the mRNA-1273 mRNA SARS-CoV-2 vaccine. In both COVID-19 convalescent patients and infection-naive vaccine recipients, the study compared SARS-CoV-2 spike-specific CD4+ TCR repertoires from before mRNA vaccination with those from after it. The full study included roughly 10 COVID-19 convalescent patients and several SARS-CoV-2-naive healthy vaccine recipients. Cultures from other donors in the study were sequenced using the Oncomine TCR Beta short-read assay on an Illumina iSeq 100.

In the ViraFEST assay, PBMC were stimulated with viral peptide pools, and TCR sequencing was then used to find antigen-specific CD4+ T cell clonotypes based on their expansion. After more than 9 days of culture, CD4+ T cells were isolated with the EasySep CD4+ T cell isolation kit. The absence of prior SARS-CoV-2 infection in healthy vaccine recipients was confirmed by negative nucleocapsid antibodies before and after vaccination. Two million PBMC per well were cultured with approximately 10 ug/ml peptides in IMDM containing about 5% human AB serum, approximately 9.1 IU/ml IL-2 and gentamicin. On days 3 and 7, half of the culture medium was replaced with fresh IL-2-containing medium. Unless noted otherwise, every peptide stimulation condition was cultured in triplicate wells. Using Ficoll-Paque Plus gradient centrifugation, PBMC were separated from whole blood and then either used fresh or cryopreserved at -140C. The spike proteins of SARS-CoV-2 and of the common cold coronaviruses HCoV-NL63, HCoV-OC43 and HCoV-229E were spanned by overlapping peptide pools. The QIAamp micro DNA kit was used to extract genomic DNA from the cultured CD4+ T cells.

This clone was found once. What this receptor recognizes is not known. Qualities for individual bases were not recorded, and no much larger clone is one base off. Library method: the immunoSEQ multiplex PCR assay. DNA from the cultured, isolated CD4+ T cells was subjected to TCR beta CDR3 sequencing. From the authors' description of their analysis: Non-productive TCR sequences were removed, reads were trimmed to the CDR3 region, and CDR3s of at least 7 amino acids were retained. Antigen-specific clonotypes were identified using the MANAFEST web app by comparison of expansion in peptide wells against reference cultures. To count as positive, a clone had to show expansion at FDR<0.05 compared with the reference and with all other wells, an odds ratio above 5, and a frequency above 0.1% in two replicate wells. A clonotype was called cross-reactive if it was significantly expanded both in SARS-CoV-2 spike wells and in at least one common cold coronavirus spike condition. CDR3 similarity was assessed by Levenshtein distance using the stringdist R package, and unrooted trees were constructed with ape in R 3.6.1. This immuneACCESS table, as held by TCRdb, lists in-frame sequences with V and J called but not all clones. Of the missing ones, under half trace to an unresolved V gene in checked studies; the others have no known cause. V and J calls and clone size come straight from that table; D and trimming were deduced from the DNA. Within this sample are approximately 87,000 clones, with around four fifths of them counted one time only. The biggest ten clones account for approximately 1.7% of the sample.

The paper as a whole reports these results and caveats: Clones induced by infection and clones induced by vaccination both contracted markedly at late timepoints after vaccination, which fits with T cell responses waning over time. The study was limited by a small number of convalescent patients and lacked early post-infection timepoints. Among healthy vaccine recipients, nearly all vaccine-induced clones were SARS-CoV-2 mono-reactive, and only 1 of 255 was cross-reactive with common cold coronaviruses.

This clonotype was obtained from a human donor who received a COVID-19 vaccine. The sequencing used CD4+ T cells from PBMCs cultured with HCoV-229E spike peptides, collected before COVID-19 vaccination. Per the publication, the cell subset or site label means: HCoV-229E spike overlapping peptide pool stimulation.

The DNA sequence is TGTGCCAGCAGTAACCCGACAGGGGGCGCGGTAACGGAGCAGTTCTTC. This sequence encodes CASSNPTGGAVTEQFF. The sequence joins TRBV2 to TRBJ2-1, and TRBD1 matches 10 of the central bases. There are 16 amino acids in the CDR3, from cysteine to phenylalanine inclusive. The CDR3 DNA has 48 bases and is translated from base 1. CDR1 and CDR2, per the germline V gene, are SNHLY and FYNNEI. The germline V end is reduced by 5 bases and the J end by 10 bases; junction bases left unmatched: 14. Beyond the CDR3, the reference TRBV2 and TRBJ2-1 genes provide the residues; the full variable domain reads: EPEVTQTPSHQVTQMGQEVILRCVPISNHLYFYWYRQILGQKVEFLVSFYNNEISEKSEIFDDQFSVERPDGSNFTLKIRSTKLEDSAMYFCASSNPTGGAVTEQFFGPGTRLTVL.